Detailed here is one TCR beta chain. Antigen unknown. TCRdb processed the RACE reads anew with MiXCR; each CDR3 protein has one entry. This sample has 85,000 to 95,000 distinct CDR3 sequences; 9.5% to 11% occur once, and the top ten carry around 2.1%. The data belong to a study of human T cells and chemical hapten exposure. Whole-study context: Alopecia areata, totalis or universalis affected patients, mainly female. The study's findings and limits: While controls formed fewer of them, expanded TCRs formed significantly more large CDR3 similarity clusters.

The ends lost 9 bases at V and 3 bases at J; junction bases unmatched: 8. The CDR3 is made up of 14 amino acids. Germline V gives CDR1 KGHSH, CDR2 LQKENI. The time point here: patch test 2, 6 weeks after DPC sensitization. The treatment here: therapeutic diphenylcyclopropenone sensitization with weekly scalp DPC. The TCR originated in a middle-aged man with alopecia areata. Some clones in this sample may be carry-over from other donors' samples. The rearrangement uses TRBV18 and TRBJ2-3; the match to TRBD2 covers 8 bases. This sample comprised whole blood, obtained in connection with sensitization to the hapten diphenylcyclopropenone (DPC). The CDR3 DNA reads TGTGCCAGTGGAGCGGGAGATAGAACAGATACGCAGTATTTT. Its translation is CASGAGDRTDTQYF. The complete variable domain, with remaining parts taken from reference TRBV18 and TRBJ2-3, reads NAGVMQNPRHLVRRRGQEARLRCSPMKGHSHVYWYRQLPEEGLKFMVYLQKENIIDESGMPKERFSAEFPKEGPSILRIQQVVRGDSAAYFCASGAGDRTDTQYFGPGTRLTVL.